The T cell receptor beta chain under discussion was sequenced for a study of shared clonotypes between healthy human individuals. Study results and caveats: A reduction in generation probabilities was seen for non-shared clonotypes relative to those shared by all four donors. Across subsets, estimated richness was generally greater for naive than for memory populations.

Deep-level settings were used for running the assay. The repertoire was sequenced with immunoSEQ multiplex PCR; TCRdb's copy has only in-frame clones and lacks some. The repertoire holds some 2,100,000 clones, with around 95% as singletons. With respect to this clone: Its target is unknown.

Germline lookup yields CDR1 PRHDT and CDR2 FYEKMQ (reference sequence). This CDR3 region has 15 residues. Unmatched junction bases numbered 6, after V lost 2 bases and J lost 4 bases. Sequencing input: naive CD4+ T cells sorted from blood. The subset: CD45RA+ positively selected. The rearrangement links TRBV13 to TRBJ2-7, with 9 bases that match TRBD2. The source of this sequence is a man between 18 and 35 years old in good health. The CDR3 DNA reads as TGTGCCAGCAGCTTATGGAGCGGGAGGACATACGAGCAGTACTTC. Amino acid sequence: CASSLWSGRTYEQYF.